Only a few counts were recorded for the clone carrying this T cell receptor (beta chain). This CDR3 has 15 residues. CDR1 and CDR2 from the germline V gene are MDHEN and SYDVKM. Trimming took off 6 bases at V and 7 bases at J, with 19 bases between the two ends. This entry is derived from a study of technical replicates of blood from several donors. Some clones are missing from TCRdb's copy, which holds only in-frame ones; the method was immunoSEQ multiplex PCR. The sample carries about 75,000 clones, around 97% recorded once. The V call is TRBV28, the J call TRBJ1-5, with a possible D match to TRBD1 (6 bases). This TCR was sampled from a human donor in good health. The sequencing input was T cells isolated from PBMCs. The DNA for the CDR3 is TGTGCCAGCAGGCCACTACAGGGCACGGGGCAGCCCCAGCATTTT. Translated, it gives CASRPLQGTGQPQHF.